This TCR beta chain derives from a study of OX40 agonist ivuxolimab in advanced cancers. Study details: At 82.7% male, the cohort had a mean age of 60 years, ranging from about 23 to 79. Partial responses, seen in three patients, involved one hepatocellular carcinoma and two cutaneous melanomas. A history of anti-PD-1, anti-PD-L1 or anti-CTLA-4 therapy was acceptable, and 40% to 45% had some. Whole-study findings and limits: Among the lowest peripheral clonal expansion occurred in 0.1-3.0 mg/kg partial responders.

The germline V and J ends were trimmed by 0 bases and 7 bases, with 15 bases remaining between them. The CDR3 sequence is 15 residues long. Germline assignment: CDR1 LGHNA and CDR2 YSLEER. Points on this clone: As yet, its antigen is unknown.

Produced via immunoSEQ multiplex PCR; TCRdb's table is partial and in-frame only. The profile shows 47,000 or so clones, approximately 86% of them singletons. The specimen was CD4+ or CD8+ T cells sorted from blood, collected in a trial of the OX40 agonist ivuxolimab. The chain recombines TRBV4-3 with TRBJ2-5, with D possibly matching TRBD2 (5 bases). The sequence came from an adult with an advanced solid tumor such as melanoma, head and neck, liver or kidney cancer. In DNA, the CDR3 is TGCGCCAGCAGCCAAGATCAAACGGGGATCTGGACCCAGTACTTC. This gives the protein CASSQDQTGIWTQYF.